The 22 T cell receptor beta chains given below trace back to one sample, sequenced in a study of CD8 T cells in Susac syndrome. An input of roughly 0.45 to 1 ug of RNA was subjected to reverse transcription using random hexamers. TCRdb used MiXCR to reprocess the immunoSEQ multiplex PCR reads, holding one entry per CDR3 protein. The profile shows about 140,000 distinct CDR3 sequences, approximately 96% of them singletons. The specimen sequenced was CD4+ T cells from PBMCs. The origin of the receptors is a human donor with multiple sclerosis.

The chain employs TRBV3-1 and TRBJ1-5; D is unclear. Germline values: CDR1 LGHDT, CDR2 YNNKEL (reference sequence). The CDR3 has 13 amino acids. The ends were cut back, 4 bases at V and 3 bases at J, with 7 bases in the middle. DNA for the CDR3: TGTGCCAGCAGCCCCGGGAACAATCAGCCCCAGCATTTT. This encodes CASSPGNNQPQHF.

This chain uses TRBV27 with TRBJ1-2, with TRBD1 matching 8 bases. The germline V gene has CDR1 MNHEY and CDR2 SMNVEV (reference sequence). This CDR3 spans 14 amino acids. Unmatched junction bases numbered 5, after V lost 2 bases and J lost 6 bases. The CDR3 loop is CASSLARGQHGYTF. CDR3 DNA: TGTGCCAGCAGTTTAGCCAGGGGGCAGCATGGCTACACCTTC.

In this sample, this clonotype turned up once. The chain joins TRBV20-1 to TRBJ2-5; 13 nucleotides agree with TRBD2. The CDR3 consists of 14 residues. V lost 6 bases to trimming and J lost 4 bases; unmatched junction nucleotides: 5. Germline CDR1 DFQATT, CDR2 SNEGSKA (reference sequence). The CDR3 sequence: CSAPTSGGPETQYF. Written as DNA, the CDR3 is TGCAGTGCCCCGACTAGCGGGGGGCCAGAGACCCAGTACTTC.

This chain connects TRBV9 to TRBJ2-5, with TRBD2 matching 11 bases. From germline, CDR1 is SGDLS and CDR2 YYNGEE. The CDR3 covers 16 residues. J lost 5 bases, V lost 4 bases, and 10 bases had no gene match. CDR3 nucleotides: TGTGCCAGCAGCATCGGGACTAGCGGAGGGGGGGAGACCCAGTACTTC. It encodes CASSIGTSGGGETQYF.

The chain couples TRBV7-9 to TRBJ2-1, with TRBD1 identical over 9 bases. This CDR3 region has 14 residues. V shed 5 bases, J shed 9 bases, and the junction held 8 bases outside the gene matches. Per germline, CDR1 SEHNR and CDR2 FQNEAQ (reference sequence). CDR3 region: CASSPPGQGGEQFF. CDR3 nucleotides: TGTGCCAGCAGCCCCCCGGGACAGGGAGGTGAGCAGTTCTTC.

The chain employs TRBV7-9 and TRBJ1-2; D remains ambiguous. CDR3 length equals 13 residues. Trimming cost V 5 bases and J 4 bases, with 11 bases left between them. Germline CDR1 SEHNR, CDR2 FQNEAQ (reference sequence). The CDR3 sequence: CASSHERGYGYTF. CDR3 nucleotides: TGTGCCAGCAGCCACGAACGGGGCTATGGCTACACCTTC.

The CDR3 loop reads CSAGGHLGNTEAFF. In DNA, the CDR3 is TGCAGTGCTGGGGGACACCTGGGGAACACTGAAGCTTTCTTT. The rearrangement links TRBV20-1 to TRBJ1-1; TRBD1 might be the D (6 bases). The germline CDR1 and CDR2 sequences are DFQATT and SNEGSKA (reference sequence). Trimming took 5 bases from V and 1 from J, leaving 14 bases between them. The CDR3 sequence is 14 residues long.

This rearrangement joins TRBV3-1 to TRBJ2-7, with 7 positions matching TRBD1. The CDR3 extends over 14 amino acids. The V segment lost 2 bases and the J segment 1 base; nucleotides outside the gene matches: 2. Germline V gives CDR1 LGHDT, CDR2 YNNKEL (reference sequence). The CDR3 DNA reads as TGTGCCAGCAGCCAAAACAGGGGTTCCTACGAGCAGTACTTC. This codes for CASSQNRGSYEQYF.

Note on this clonotype: Here the CDR3 omits its conserved ending phenylalanine or tryptophan, so a read error is the likely source. J is TRBJ2-5 and V is TRBV9; perhaps TRBD2 as D (5 bases). CDR3 size: 15 residues. Germline CDR1 and CDR2: SGDLS and YYNGEE. Trimming removed 4 bases at V and 3 bases at J, with 16 bases between. DNA for the CDR3: TGTGCCAGCAGCTTCCGGGGTTGGTCAGAAGAGACCCAGTACTCC. The encoded protein is CASSFRGWSEETQYS.

This clonotype has only a few counts. This rearrangement joins TRBV19 to TRBJ2-3; D unresolved. V shed 6 bases and J shed 0 bases, with 4 bases lying between them. Germline V gene lookup returns CDR1 LNHDA and CDR2 SQIVND (reference sequence). The CDR3 covers 12 residues. The CDR3 DNA reads TGTGCCAGTAGGCAAAGCACAGATACGCAGTATTTT. This translates into CASRQSTDTQYF.

This chain connects TRBV20-1 to TRBJ1-2; D gene ambiguous. Looked up from germline, CDR1 is DFQATT and CDR2 is SNEGSKA (reference sequence). The CDR3 has 12 residues. V was pared by 6 bases and J by 0 bases, with 8 bases between. The DNA for the CDR3 is TGCAGTGCAGCAACGACTAACTATGGCTACACCTTC. It is translated as CSAATTNYGYTF.

The chain has TRBV6-2 or TRBV6-3 and TRBJ1-5; perhaps TRBD1 as D (6 bases). Trimming left V 5 bases short and J 7 bases short, with 21 bases between. This CDR3 spans 16 amino acids. Germline CDR1 is MNHEY and CDR2 is SVGEGT. In DNA, the CDR3 is TGTGCCAGCAGTCCCAAGACTCACAGGGTCGGCCAGCCCCAGCATTTT. It codes for CASSPKTHRVGQPQHF.

The chain carries TRBV7-9 and TRBJ1-2, with 7 positions matching TRBD1. The CDR3 runs 14 residues. Trimming cost V 4 bases and J 5 bases; bases outside gene matches: 7. CDR1 SEHNR and CDR2 FQNEAQ come from the germline V gene (reference sequence). The CDR3 here is CASSSSGQDYGYTF. CDR3 DNA: TGTGCCAGCAGCTCCTCCGGACAGGATTATGGCTACACCTTC.

The rearrangement joins TRBV12-3 or TRBV12-4 to TRBJ1-5; no clear D. This CDR3 has 14 amino acids. Trimming pared 3 bases from V and 2 bases from J, leaving 8 bases between. The CDR3 DNA follows: TGTGCCAGCAGTTTGAGCGTAGGCAATCAGCCCCAGCATTTT. It translates to CASSLSVGNQPQHF.

In this sample, this clonotype turned up once. This sequence joins TRBV27 and TRBJ1-5; TRBD1 matches 8 bases. The V gene's germline CDR1 is MNHEY and CDR2 SMNVEV (reference sequence). V was clipped by 4 bases and J by 5 bases; unmatched bases: 4. The CDR3 length is 14 residues. CDR3 in DNA: TGTGCCAGCAGTTGGACAGGGTTCGATCAGCCCCAGCATTTT. Translation gives CASSWTGFDQPQHF.

J is TRBJ2-5 and V is TRBV2; D gene unclear. V lost 4 bases and J 7 bases, leaving 13 bases between the germline ends. Germline V gene data show CDR1 as SNHLY and CDR2 as FYNNEI. The CDR3 totals 13 residues. The CDR3 here is CASSVDASGTQYF. DNA for the CDR3: TGTGCCAGCAGTGTAGATGCGTCCGGGACCCAGTACTTC.

The CDR3 bases are TGTGCCAGCAGTTACATGGGACAGACCTACGAGCAGTACTTC. This sequence encodes CASSYMGQTYEQYF. The chain links TRBV6-6 to TRBJ2-7; TRBD1 matches at 7 bases. The J segment lost 2 bases and the V segment lost 2 bases, leaving 3 bases of the junction unmatched. In germline, CDR1 is MNHNY, CDR2 SVGAGI (reference sequence). The CDR3 has 14 amino acids.

The V and J genes are TRBV2 and TRBJ1-2; 9 bases match TRBD1. CDR1 is SNHLY and CDR2 is FYNNEI in the germline V gene. The CDR3 length is 11 residues. With V trimmed by 9 bases and J by 8 bases, 4 bases remained unmatched. CDR3 sequence (DNA): TGTGCCAGTGGGACAGGGTGGGGCTACACCTTC. Protein sequence: CASGTGWGYTF.

The V gene is TRBV9, the J gene TRBJ1-4, with D maybe TRBD1 (6 bases). Germline CDR1 reads SGDLS; CDR2 reads YYNGEE. The CDR3 runs to 14 residues. Deletions cut 2 bases from V and 5 bases from J, with 10 bases between. The CDR3 DNA is TGTGCCAGCAGCGTCGCCAGGGGAAATGAAAAACTGTTTTTT. Its translation: CASSVARGNEKLFF.

The CDR3 spells CSVSLIGKLFF. The CDR3 nucleotides read TGCAGCGTCTCGCTGATAGGAAAACTGTTTTTT. The chain couples TRBV29-1 to TRBJ1-4; D unclear. The CDR3 runs 11 residues. The germline CDR1 and CDR2 sequences are SQVTM and ANQGSEA. V was cut by 6 bases and J by 10 bases, with 12 bases left in between.

The CDR3 region is CASSKGTSGNTDTQYF. DNA for the CDR3: TGTGCCAGCAGCAAGGGGACTAGCGGGAACACAGATACGCAGTATTTT. The rearrangement links TRBV5-4 to TRBJ2-3, with 13 bases lining up with TRBD2. V shed 4 bases, J shed 2 bases, and the junction held 4 bases outside the gene matches. This CDR3 spans 16 amino acids. Per the germline V gene, CDR1 is SGHNT and CDR2 is YYREEE (reference sequence).

CDR3 in amino acids: CAISGQANTEAFF. The CDR3 DNA follows: TGTGCCATCAGTGGACAGGCGAACACTGAAGCTTTCTTT. This chain connects TRBV10-3 to TRBJ1-1; perhaps TRBD1 as D (6 bases). This CDR3 is 13 amino acids long. The V end lost 4 bases, the J end lost 1 base, and 7 bases lay between the germline ends. The germline CDR1 and CDR2 sequences are ENHRY and SYGVKD.